The 24 T cell receptor beta chains presented below share a single source sample, sequenced in a study of cytomegalovirus exposure and HLA in healthy donors (dated by TCRdb to about 2017). The library was obtained by the immunoSEQ multiplex PCR assay. TCRdb took over this immuneACCESS table, retaining in-frame rearrangements with V and J assigned. Such tables are incomplete; in checked studies, under half of the missing clones stem from an unresolved V gene, and the remainder is unexplained. Here the sample has about 140,000 clones; 80% to 90% occur a single time. In total, the top ten clones hold roughly 3% of the sample. Material: PBMCs. The receptor set was obtained from a man aged 18 to 29 in good health and CMV-seronegative.

The table lists this clone with a count of one. The V call is TRBV6-5, the J call TRBJ1-6; D not certain. The CDR3 extends over 16 amino acids. Trimming left V 0 bases short and J 0 bases short, with 6 bases between. Looked up from germline, CDR1 is MNHEY and CDR2 is SVGAGI. This CDR3 reads CASSYSTSSYNSPLHF. Written as DNA, the CDR3 is TGTGCCAGCAGTTACTCCACGAGCTCCTATAATTCACCCCTCCACTTT.

V is TRBV6-1 and J is TRBJ2-1; 11 nucleotides line up with TRBD2. The V segment lost 4 bases and the J segment 1 base; nucleotides outside the gene matches: 6. Germline CDR1 and CDR2: MNHNS and SASEGT. CDR3 length: 17 amino acids. The CDR3 loop is CASSAGSGGESYNEQFF. The DNA for the CDR3 is TGTGCCAGCAGTGCGGGTAGCGGGGGGGAATCCTACAATGAGCAGTTCTTC.

The chain couples TRBV27 to TRBJ1-1; 7 bases are a match to TRBD1. With V trimmed by 2 bases and J by 0 bases, 9 bases remained unmatched. The CDR3 has 17 amino acids. Per the germline V gene, CDR1 is MNHEY and CDR2 is SMNVEV (reference sequence). CDR3 in DNA: TGTGCCAGCAGTTTAAAAGGGGGCGCGTATTTGAACACTGAAGCTTTCTTT. This translates into CASSLKGGAYLNTEAFF.

The rearrangement uses TRBV6-6 and TRBJ2-7; 10 nucleotides agree with TRBD1. After removal of 6 bases from V and 2 bases from J, the junction contained 7 bases not matched to a gene. Looked up from germline, CDR1 is MNHNY and CDR2 is SVGAGI (reference sequence). The CDR3 is made up of 15 amino acids. CDR3: CASREGDRGTYEQYF. In DNA form, the CDR3 reads TGTGCCAGCAGAGAGGGGGACAGGGGTACCTACGAGCAGTACTTC.

The V and J genes are TRBV28 and TRBJ2-7; 9 bases are a match to TRBD1. The CDR3 covers 15 residues. Germline V gives CDR1 MDHEN, CDR2 SYDVKM. The V segment lost 6 bases and the J segment 3 bases; nucleotides outside the gene matches: 9. Here the CDR3 DNA reads TGTGCCAGCAGGGGGGACAGGGAGGGTTTCTACGAGCAGTACTTC. Amino acids: CASRGDREGFYEQYF.

The chain is built from TRBV5-5 and TRBJ2-3; D unclear. Per germline, CDR1 SGHKS and CDR2 YYEKEE (reference sequence). The CDR3 covers 15 residues. Trimming shortened V by 3 bases and J by 0 bases, and 11 bases separated the two germline ends. The CDR3 DNA reads TGTGCCAGCAGCTCGACTCTCTTTAGCACAGATACGCAGTATTTT. Protein: CASSSTLFSTDTQYF.

The chain links TRBV4-3 to TRBJ1-1; 7 positions match TRBD1. Germline CDR1 is LGHNA and CDR2 is YSLEER. The CDR3 loop spans 16 amino acids. The V segment lost 3 bases and the J segment 11 bases; nucleotides outside the gene matches: 18. The CDR3 loop is CASSHLMVTGTEGAFF. As DNA, the CDR3 is TGCGCCAGCAGCCACCTAATGGTAACCGGGACAGAAGGCGCTTTCTTT.

The V call is TRBV10-1, the J call TRBJ2-2; TRBD2 aligns across 7 bases. Germline V gene lookup returns CDR1 WNHNN and CDR2 SYGVQD (reference sequence). The J segment lost 4 bases and the V segment lost 8 bases, leaving 4 bases of the junction unmatched. The CDR3 length is 13 residues. The CDR3 nucleotides read TGCGCCAGCCCGGGGGGTTCCACCGGGGAGCTGTTTTTT. It is translated as CASPGGSTGELFF.

The chain has TRBV11-2 and TRBJ2-2, with TRBD1 matching over 11 bases. CDR3 size: 17 residues. V gave up 3 bases and J gave up 6 bases; unmatched junction bases: 9. Germline CDR1 and CDR2: SGHAT and FQNNGV. The CDR3 here is CASSFLYGTGGPGELFF. As DNA, the CDR3 is TGTGCCAGCAGCTTCCTGTATGGGACAGGGGGTCCCGGGGAGCTGTTTTTT.

The chain is built from TRBV7-2 and TRBJ2-7; TRBD2 agrees at 13 bases. Germline CDR1 reads SGHTA; CDR2 reads FQGNSA. This CDR3 is 17 amino acids long. V was pared by 5 bases and J by 2 bases, with 9 bases of the junction left unmatched. CDR3 amino acids: CASSPRRGTSGAYEQYF. The DNA for the CDR3 is TGTGCCAGCAGCCCACGCAGGGGGACTAGCGGGGCCTACGAGCAGTACTTC. The whole variable domain, filled in from reference TRBV7-2 and TRBJ2-7, reads GAGVSQSPSNKVTEKGKDVELRCDPISGHTALYWYRQSLGQGLEFLIYFQGNSAPDKSGLPSDRFSAERTGGSVSTLTIQRTQQEDSAVYLCASSPRRGTSGAYEQYFGPGTRLTVT.

J is TRBJ1-4 and V is TRBV19; D is unresolved. This CDR3 has 14 residues. The V gene lost 3 bases and the J gene lost 0 bases, with 5 bases spanning the gap. CDR1 is LNHDA, CDR2 SQIVND, per germline (reference sequence). CDR3 region: CASSIRATNEKLFF. CDR3 nucleotides: TGTGCCAGTAGTATCCGCGCAACTAATGAAAAACTGTTTTTT.

The chain links TRBV13 to TRBJ2-5; D uncertain. The CDR3 consists of 16 residues. Germline lookup yields CDR1 PRHDT and CDR2 FYEKMQ (reference sequence). V lost 2 bases to trimming and J lost 4 bases, with 17 bases between them. CDR3 residues: CASSLFIPRLGETQYF. DNA of the CDR3: TGTGCCAGCAGCTTATTTATCCCCCGACTGGGAGAGACCCAGTACTTC.

This chain connects TRBV27 to TRBJ1-1; 10 bases are a match to TRBD1. The germline V gene encodes CDR1 MNHEY and CDR2 SMNVEV (reference sequence). The CDR3 loop spans 13 amino acids. V trimming: 3 bases; J trimming: 6 bases; junction bases outside the gene matches: 1. CDR3 DNA sequence: TGTGCCAGCAGTTTGGACAGGGGGGCTGAAGCTTTCTTT. Amino acid sequence: CASSLDRGAEAFF.

This chain connects TRBV5-6 to TRBJ1-2; 7 bases are a match to TRBD1. CDR1 is SGHDT, CDR2 YYEEEE, per germline. This CDR3 has 14 residues. V dropped 5 bases and J dropped 7; count of bases not matched to a gene: 11. CDR3 bases: TGTGCCAGCAGTAAGGGAAGGGGGCGCGGTGGCTACACCTTC. The encoded protein is CASSKGRGRGGYTF.

The chain carries TRBV6-1 and TRBJ1-5; no definite D call. Trimming stripped 6 bases from V and 4 bases from J, with 13 bases between. The CDR3 runs 14 residues. Germline V gene data show CDR1 as MNHNS and CDR2 as SASEGT. CDR3 DNA: TGTGCCAGCAGCTCTGATCGGTGGAATCAGCCCCAGCATTTT. Translation gives CASSSDRWNQPQHF.

The chain carries TRBV7-9 and TRBJ2-1; D is possibly TRBD1 (5 bases). Germline lookup yields CDR1 SEHNR and CDR2 FQNEAQ (reference sequence). With 1 base removed from V and 9 bases from J, the gap between germline ends came to 10 bases. The length of the CDR3 is 13 residues. As DNA, the CDR3 is TGTGCCAGCAGCTTAGATGGGGCGGCTGAGCAGTTCTTC. It encodes CASSLDGAAEQFF.

V usage is TRBV5-1 and J usage is TRBJ2-3; the match to TRBD1 covers 11 bases. Germline loops: CDR1 SGHRS, CDR2 YFSETQ. CDR3 size: 15 residues. With V trimmed by 4 bases and J by 5 bases, 6 bases remained unmatched. CDR3 region: CASSGQGAPLDTQYF. The CDR3 nucleotides read TGCGCCAGCAGCGGACAGGGGGCCCCTTTAGATACGCAGTATTTT.

This clone has a count of ten or more. The rearrangement uses TRBV28 and TRBJ1-4, with TRBD1 identical over 9 bases. After removal of 0 bases from V and 7 bases from J, the junction contained 3 bases not matched to a gene. This CDR3 is built from 15 residues. Germline lookup yields CDR1 MDHEN and CDR2 SYDVKM. CDR3 in amino acids: CASSLWDRGGEKLFF. The CDR3 nucleotides read TGTGCCAGCAGTTTATGGGACAGGGGAGGTGAAAAACTGTTTTTT. Supplemented by reference TRBV28 and TRBJ1-4, the full variable domain reads DVKVTQSSRYLVKRTGEKVFLECVQDMDHENMFWYRQDPGLGLRLIYFSYDVKMKEKGDIPEGYSVSREKKERFSLILESASTNQTSMYLCASSLWDRGGEKLFFGSGTQLSVL.

CDR3 sequence reads: CAISESRQNTEAFF. The CDR3 DNA sequence: TGTGCCATCAGTGAGTCGAGACAGAACACTGAAGCTTTCTTT. The chain uses TRBV10-3 and TRBJ1-1; unclear D gene. V was clipped by 0 bases and J by 1 base, with 6 bases between them. Germline lookup yields CDR1 ENHRY and CDR2 SYGVKD. The CDR3 extends over 14 amino acids.

There are a few counts of this clone. The chain carries TRBV12-5 and TRBJ1-5; D ambiguous. Trimming left V 6 bases short and J 3 bases short, with 9 bases between. This CDR3 region has 13 residues. CDR1 is LGHNT, CDR2 FRNRAP, per germline. The CDR3 here is CASGTEINQPQHF. CDR3 coding DNA: TGTGCTAGTGGCACAGAGATCAATCAGCCCCAGCATTTT.

Points on this clone: This sample also contains other DNA sequences that code for the same CDR3. In DNA, the CDR3 is TGTGCCAGCAGTTACTCGAGAGGCGGGGCGGGAAACACCATATATTTT. Protein sequence: CASSYSRGGAGNTIYF. The gene calls are TRBV6-5 and TRBJ1-3; D is perhaps TRBD1 (5 bases). V lost 0 bases and J 4 bases, leaving 13 bases between the germline ends. The CDR3 has 16 amino acids. Germline V lookup: CDR1 MNHEY, CDR2 SVGAGI.

In its sample, this clone was seen once. The rearrangement joins TRBV18 to TRBJ2-7, with a tentative D call TRBD2 (5 bases). V was clipped by 3 bases and J by 7 bases, with 22 bases between them. Germline CDR1 is KGHSH and CDR2 is LQKENI. CDR3 length: 16 residues. CDR3 region: CASSPSPPSGVGEQYF. CDR3 bases: TGTGCCAGCTCACCTTCTCCACCCAGCGGTGTTGGGGAGCAGTACTTC. The complete variable domain, with remaining parts taken from reference TRBV18 and TRBJ2-7, reads NAGVMQNPRHLVRRRGQEARLRCSPMKGHSHVYWYRQLPEEGLKFMVYLQKENIIDESGMPKERFSAEFPKEGPSILRIQQVVRGDSAAYFCASSPSPPSGVGEQYFGPGTRLTVT.

This clone was counted a single time. This rearrangement joins TRBV5-1 to TRBJ2-7; no firm D call. This CDR3 has 14 residues. Trimming removed 0 bases from V and 3 bases from J, with 10 bases in between. Per the germline V gene, CDR1 is SGHRS and CDR2 is YFSETQ. CDR3 nucleotides: TGCGCCAGCAGCTTGGCTCGAGCTAGCTACGAGCAGTACTTC. It encodes CASSLARASYEQYF.

The count of this clone is one. J is TRBJ2-2 and V is TRBV11-2; 7 bases are a match to TRBD1. The CDR3 consists of 12 residues. Germline V gene data show CDR1 as SGHAT and CDR2 as FQNNGV. Losses at the gene ends were 5 bases for V and 13 bases for J; bases not matched to a gene: 7. In DNA form, the CDR3 reads TGTGCCAGCAGCGGGGGACAGCCCTGGCTGTTTTTT. Protein: CASSGGQPWLFF.